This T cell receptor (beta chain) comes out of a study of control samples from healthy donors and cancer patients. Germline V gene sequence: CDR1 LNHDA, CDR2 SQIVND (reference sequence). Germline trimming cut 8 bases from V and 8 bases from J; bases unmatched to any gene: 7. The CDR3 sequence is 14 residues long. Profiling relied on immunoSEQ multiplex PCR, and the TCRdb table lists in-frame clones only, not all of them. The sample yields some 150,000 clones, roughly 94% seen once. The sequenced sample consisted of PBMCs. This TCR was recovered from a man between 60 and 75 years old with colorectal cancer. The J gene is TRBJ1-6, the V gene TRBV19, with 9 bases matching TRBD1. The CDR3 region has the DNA TGTGCCAGTGAAGAAGGACAGGGGCATTCACCCCTCCACTTT. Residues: CASEEGQGHSPLHF.